These 5 T cell receptor beta chains share one sample of origin, sequenced in a study of blood T cells in healthy people across ages. The authors ran a second PCR of roughly 6 to 12 cycles using a sample-barcoded 5' primer and a J-beta primer mix. TCRdb itself ran the 5' RACE reads through MiXCR, one entry per CDR3 protein. The sample has about 1.5 million distinct CDR3 sequences, roughly 43% seen once; the top ten hold 4%. The specimen was blood. These receptors were collected from a young woman in good health.

The rearrangement links TRBV7-3 to TRBJ2-7; 8 nucleotides align to TRBD2. CDR1 and CDR2 from the germline V gene are SGHTA and FQGTGA. The CDR3 loop spans 14 amino acids. Trimming at V came to 5 bases and at J to 11 bases, leaving 14 bases not matched to a gene. The CDR3 region is CASSPSGGDSTKYF. CDR3 coding DNA: TGTGCCAGCAGCCCTTCCGGGGGGGACTCCACAAAGTACTTC.

The rearrangement joins TRBV29-1 to TRBJ2-1, with D perhaps matching TRBD2 (5 bases). The CDR3 covers 12 residues. Germline CDR1 is SQVTM and CDR2 is ANQGSEA. The V end was cut by 4 bases, the J end by 8 bases, with 12 bases between. The CDR3 DNA sequence: TGCAGCGTTGTTGGGCGGGTCTATGAGCAGTTCTTC. Translation: CSVVGRVYEQFF.

Written as DNA, the CDR3 is TGTGCCAGCAGCACTTACCGAACGAACACCGGGGAGCTGTTTTTT. Translating gives CASSTYRTNTGELFF. The chain is built from TRBV7-9 and TRBJ2-2, with D uncertain. The V end lost 5 bases, the J end lost 0 bases, and 10 bases lay between the germline ends. The CDR3 consists of 15 residues. Germline V gives CDR1 SEHNR, CDR2 FQNEAQ (reference sequence).

This clonotype was seen more than once but under ten times. The chain employs TRBV4-3 and TRBJ2-1; 9 bases are a match to TRBD2. The germline V gene encodes CDR1 LGHNA and CDR2 YSLEER. The CDR3 runs to 14 residues. With 1 base clipped from V and 9 bases from J, the junction kept 4 bases outside the gene matches. The CDR3, as DNA: TGCGCCAGCAGCCAAGTATTACTAGCGGGTGAGCAGTTCTTC. Amino acid sequence: CASSQVLLAGEQFF.

This clonotype has a single count. The chain is built from TRBV20-1 and TRBJ1-4; D not certain. In germline, CDR1 is DFQATT, CDR2 SNEGSKA (reference sequence). This CDR3 is 12 amino acids long. Trimming cost V 2 bases and J 9 bases, with 10 bases left between them. The DNA of the CDR3 is TGCAGTGCTAGAACGGACGGCAAAAAACTGTTTTTT. Translating it yields CSARTDGKKLFF.